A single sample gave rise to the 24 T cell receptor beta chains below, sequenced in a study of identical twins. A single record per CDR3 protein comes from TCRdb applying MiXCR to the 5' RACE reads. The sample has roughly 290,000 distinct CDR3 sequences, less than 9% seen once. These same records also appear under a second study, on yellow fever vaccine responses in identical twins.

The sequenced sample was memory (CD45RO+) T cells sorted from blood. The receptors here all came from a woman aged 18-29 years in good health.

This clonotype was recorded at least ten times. In nucleotides, the CDR3 is TGCGCCAGCAGCTTGGGATTAACTAGCGGGCTGCAGTATTTT. Translated: CASSLGLTSGLQYF. The V and J genes are TRBV5-1 and TRBJ2-3; 9 positions match TRBD2. The J segment lost 11 bases and the V segment lost 0 bases, leaving 7 bases of the junction unmatched. The CDR3 has 14 amino acids. Germline CDR1 reads SGHRS; CDR2 reads YFSETQ.

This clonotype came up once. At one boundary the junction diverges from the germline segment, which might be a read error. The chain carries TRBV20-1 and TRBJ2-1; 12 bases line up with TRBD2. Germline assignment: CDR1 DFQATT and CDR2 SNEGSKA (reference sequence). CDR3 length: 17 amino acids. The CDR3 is CCARASSGRVSYNEQFF. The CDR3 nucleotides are TGCTGTGCTAGAGCTTCTAGCGGGAGGGTGTCCTACAATGAGCAGTTCTTC.

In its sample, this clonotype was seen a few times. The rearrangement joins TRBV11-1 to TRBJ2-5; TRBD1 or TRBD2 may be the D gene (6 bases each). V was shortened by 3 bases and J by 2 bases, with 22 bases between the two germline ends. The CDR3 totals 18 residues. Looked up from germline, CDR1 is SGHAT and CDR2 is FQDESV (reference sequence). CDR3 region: CASSLRLLGGPIQETQYF. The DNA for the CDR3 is TGTGCCAGCAGCTTGCGACTTCTGGGGGGCCCAATTCAAGAGACCCAGTACTTC.

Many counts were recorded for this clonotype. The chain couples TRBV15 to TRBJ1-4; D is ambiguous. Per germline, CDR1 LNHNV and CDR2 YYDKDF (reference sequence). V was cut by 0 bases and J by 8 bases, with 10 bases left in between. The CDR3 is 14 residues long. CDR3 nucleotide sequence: TGTGCCACCAGCAGAGATAGAGGGAGGGAAAAACTGTTTTTT. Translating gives CATSRDRGREKLFF. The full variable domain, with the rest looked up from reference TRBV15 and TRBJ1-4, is DAMVIQNPRYQVTQFGKPVTLSCSQTLNHNVMYWYQQKSSQAPKLLFHYYDKDFNNEADTPDNFQSRRPNTSFCFLDIRSPGLGDTAMYLCATSRDRGREKLFFGSGTQLSVL.

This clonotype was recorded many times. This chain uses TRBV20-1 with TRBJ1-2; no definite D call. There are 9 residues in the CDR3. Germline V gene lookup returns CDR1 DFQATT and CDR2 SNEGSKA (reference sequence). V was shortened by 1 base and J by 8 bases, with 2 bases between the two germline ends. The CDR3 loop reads CSARGGYTF. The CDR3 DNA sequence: TGCAGTGCTAGAGGCGGCTACACCTTC.

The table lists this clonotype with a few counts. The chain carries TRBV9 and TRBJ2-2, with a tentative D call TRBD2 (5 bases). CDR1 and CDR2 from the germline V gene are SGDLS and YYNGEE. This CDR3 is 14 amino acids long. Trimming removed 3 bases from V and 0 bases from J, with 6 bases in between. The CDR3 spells CASSGRPNTGELFF. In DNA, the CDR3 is TGTGCCAGCAGCGGGAGGCCGAACACCGGGGAGCTGTTTTTT.

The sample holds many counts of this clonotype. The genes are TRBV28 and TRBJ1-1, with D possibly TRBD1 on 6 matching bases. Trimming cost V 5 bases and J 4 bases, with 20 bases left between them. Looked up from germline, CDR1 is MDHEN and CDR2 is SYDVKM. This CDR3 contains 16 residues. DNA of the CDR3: TGTGCCAGCAGTAGTTACAGGGATGGTTGGGGCACTGAAGCTTTCTTT. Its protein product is CASSSYRDGWGTEAFF. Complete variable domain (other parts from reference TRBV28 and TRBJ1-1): DVKVTQSSRYLVKRTGEKVFLECVQDMDHENMFWYRQDPGLGLRLIYFSYDVKMKEKGDIPEGYSVSREKKERFSLILESASTNQTSMYLCASSSYRDGWGTEAFFGQGTRLTVV.

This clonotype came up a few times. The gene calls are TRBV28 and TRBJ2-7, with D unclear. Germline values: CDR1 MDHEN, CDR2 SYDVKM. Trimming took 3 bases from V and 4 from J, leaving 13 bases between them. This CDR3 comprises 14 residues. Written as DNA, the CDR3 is TGTGCCAGCAGTTTCGCCGGCCATGATTACGAGCAGTACGTC. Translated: CASSFAGHDYEQYV.

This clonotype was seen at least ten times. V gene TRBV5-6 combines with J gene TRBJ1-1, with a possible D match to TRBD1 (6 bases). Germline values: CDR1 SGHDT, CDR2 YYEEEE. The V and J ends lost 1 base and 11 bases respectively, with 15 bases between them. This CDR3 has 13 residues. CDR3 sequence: CASSLSGGPSAFF. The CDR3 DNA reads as TGTGCCAGCAGCTTGTCCGGGGGCCCCTCCGCTTTCTTT.

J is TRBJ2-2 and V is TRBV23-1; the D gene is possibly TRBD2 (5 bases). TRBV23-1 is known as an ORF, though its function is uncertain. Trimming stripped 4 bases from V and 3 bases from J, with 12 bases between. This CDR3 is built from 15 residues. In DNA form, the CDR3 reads TGCGCCAGCAGTCCTCCCGGGGTGGACACCGGGGAGCTGTTTTTT. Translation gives CASSPPGVDTGELFF.

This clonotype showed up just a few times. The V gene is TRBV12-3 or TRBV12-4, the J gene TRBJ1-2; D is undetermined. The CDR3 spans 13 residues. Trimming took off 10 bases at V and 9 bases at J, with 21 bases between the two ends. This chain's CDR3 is CATRVREASSYTF. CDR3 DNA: TGTGCCACCCGGGTAAGGGAAGCCTCGAGCTACACCTTC.

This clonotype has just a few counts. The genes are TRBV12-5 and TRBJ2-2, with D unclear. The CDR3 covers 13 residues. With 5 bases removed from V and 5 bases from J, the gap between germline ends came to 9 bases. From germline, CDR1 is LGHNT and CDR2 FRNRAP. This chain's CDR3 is CASGQIGTGELFF. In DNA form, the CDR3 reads TGTGCTAGTGGTCAAATCGGGACCGGGGAGCTGTTTTTT.

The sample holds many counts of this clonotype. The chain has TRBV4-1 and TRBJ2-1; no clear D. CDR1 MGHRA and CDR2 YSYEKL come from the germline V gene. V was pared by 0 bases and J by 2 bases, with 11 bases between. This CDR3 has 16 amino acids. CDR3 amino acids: CASSQDLGKTYNEQFF. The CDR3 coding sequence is TGCGCCAGCAGCCAAGATCTGGGGAAGACCTACAATGAGCAGTTCTTC.

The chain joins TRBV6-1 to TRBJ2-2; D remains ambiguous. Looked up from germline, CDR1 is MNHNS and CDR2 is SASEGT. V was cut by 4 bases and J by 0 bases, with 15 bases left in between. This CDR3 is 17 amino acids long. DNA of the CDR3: TGTGCCAGCAGTGCCCACGGACGCGCCTCGAACACCGGGGAGCTGTTTTTT. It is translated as CASSAHGRASNTGELFF.

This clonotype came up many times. The CDR3 here is CASSYGTDEQFF. The CDR3, as DNA: TGTGCCAGCAGTTACGGGACCGATGAGCAGTTCTTC. J is TRBJ2-1 and V is TRBV6-5; the D gene could be TRBD1 or TRBD2 (5 bases each). V gave up 2 bases and J gave up 8 bases, with 7 bases separating them. Germline V gene data show CDR1 as MNHEY and CDR2 as SVGAGI. The CDR3 length is 12 residues.

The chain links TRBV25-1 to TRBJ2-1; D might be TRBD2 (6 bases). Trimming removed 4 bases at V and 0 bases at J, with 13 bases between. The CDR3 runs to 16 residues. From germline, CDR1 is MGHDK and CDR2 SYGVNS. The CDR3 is CASSGGTDNSYNEQFF. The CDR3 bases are TGTGCCAGCAGTGGGGGGACTGATAACTCCTACAATGAGCAGTTCTTC. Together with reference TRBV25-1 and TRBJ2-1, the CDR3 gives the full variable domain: EADIYQTPRYLVIGTGKKITLECSQTMGHDKMYWYQQDPGMELHLIHYSYGVNSTEKGDLSSESTVSRIRTEHFPLTLESARPSHTSQYLCASSGGTDNSYNEQFFGPGTRLTVL.

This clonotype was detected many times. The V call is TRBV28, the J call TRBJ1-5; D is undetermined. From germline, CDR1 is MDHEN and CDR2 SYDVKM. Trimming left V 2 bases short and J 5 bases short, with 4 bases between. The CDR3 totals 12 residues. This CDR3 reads CASSLADQPQHF. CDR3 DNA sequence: TGTGCCAGCAGTTTAGCCGATCAGCCCCAGCATTTT.

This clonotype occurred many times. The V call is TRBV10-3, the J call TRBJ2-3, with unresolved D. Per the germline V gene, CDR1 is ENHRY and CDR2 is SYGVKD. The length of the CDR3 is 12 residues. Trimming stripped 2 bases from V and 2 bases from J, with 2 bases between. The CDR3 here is CAISEDTDTQYF. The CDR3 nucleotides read TGTGCCATCAGTGAGGACACAGATACGCAGTATTTT.

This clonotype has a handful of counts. CDR3 DNA sequence: TGCAGTGCTAGTCCCGGAACTAGAGGAGAGACCCAGTACTTC. Protein: CSASPGTRGETQYF. The chain recombines TRBV20-1 with TRBJ2-5; D may be TRBD2 (5 bases). The germline V gene has CDR1 DFQATT and CDR2 SNEGSKA (reference sequence). Trimming left V 3 bases short and J 4 bases short, with 15 bases between. The length of the CDR3 is 14 residues.

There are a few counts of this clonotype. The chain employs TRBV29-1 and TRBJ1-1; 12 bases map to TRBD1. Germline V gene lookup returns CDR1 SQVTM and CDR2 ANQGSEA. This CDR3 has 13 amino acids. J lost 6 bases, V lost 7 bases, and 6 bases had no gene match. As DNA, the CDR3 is TGCAGCGGGAGGGACAGGGGGCTCGCTGAAGCTTTCTTT. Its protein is CSGRDRGLAEAFF. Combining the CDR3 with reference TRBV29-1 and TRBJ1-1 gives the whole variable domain SAVISQKPSRDICQRGTSLTIQCQVDSQVTMMFWYRQQPGQSLTLIATANQGSEATYESGFVIDKFPISRPNLTFSTLTVSNMSPEDSSIYLCSGRDRGLAEAFFGQGTRLTVV.

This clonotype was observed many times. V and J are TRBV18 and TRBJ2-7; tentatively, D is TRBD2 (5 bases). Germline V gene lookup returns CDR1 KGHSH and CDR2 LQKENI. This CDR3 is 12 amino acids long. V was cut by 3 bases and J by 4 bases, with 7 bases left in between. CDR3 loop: CASSPGAYEQYV. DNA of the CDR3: TGTGCCAGCTCACCGGGAGCTTACGAGCAGTACGTC.

The CDR3 DNA reads TGCAGTGCTAGAGATCGGACAGGAAACACCGGGGAGCTGTTTTTT. As protein: CSARDRTGNTGELFF. The gene calls are TRBV20-1 and TRBJ2-2; TRBD1 matches 7 bases. Germline V gene lookup returns CDR1 DFQATT and CDR2 SNEGSKA (reference sequence). The CDR3 loop spans 15 amino acids. V shed 0 bases and J 2 bases; nucleotides not matched to a gene: 3.

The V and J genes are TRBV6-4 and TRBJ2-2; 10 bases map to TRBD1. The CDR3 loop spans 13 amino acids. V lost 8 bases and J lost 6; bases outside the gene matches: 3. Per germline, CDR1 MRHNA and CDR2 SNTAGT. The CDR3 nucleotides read TGTGCCAGCGGGACAGGGGCAGCCGGGGAGCTGTTTTTT. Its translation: CASGTGAAGELFF.

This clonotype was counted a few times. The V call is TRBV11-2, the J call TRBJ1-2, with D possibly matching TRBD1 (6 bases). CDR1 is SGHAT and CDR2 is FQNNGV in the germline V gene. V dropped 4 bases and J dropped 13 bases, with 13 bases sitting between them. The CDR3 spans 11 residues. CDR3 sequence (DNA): TGTGCCAGCAGCTCGGGGGCGCGGAGCACCTTC. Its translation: CASSSGARSTF.